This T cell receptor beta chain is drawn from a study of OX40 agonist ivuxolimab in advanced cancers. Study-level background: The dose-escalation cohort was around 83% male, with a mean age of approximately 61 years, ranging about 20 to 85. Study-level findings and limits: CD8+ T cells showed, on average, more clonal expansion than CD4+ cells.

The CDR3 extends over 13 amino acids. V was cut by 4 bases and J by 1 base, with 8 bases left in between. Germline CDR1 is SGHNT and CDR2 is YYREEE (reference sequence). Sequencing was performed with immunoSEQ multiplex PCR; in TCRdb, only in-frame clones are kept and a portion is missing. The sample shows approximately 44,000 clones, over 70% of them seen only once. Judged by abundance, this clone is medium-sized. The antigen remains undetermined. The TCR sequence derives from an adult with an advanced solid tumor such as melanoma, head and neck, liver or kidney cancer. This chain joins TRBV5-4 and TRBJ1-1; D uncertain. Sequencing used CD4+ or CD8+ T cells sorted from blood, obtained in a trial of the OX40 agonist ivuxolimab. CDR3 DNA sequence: TGTGCCAGCAGCCAGGACTGGAACACTGAAGCTTTCTTT. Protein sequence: CASSQDWNTEAFF.